Listed below are T cell receptor beta chains from one sample, sequenced in a study of T cells in narcolepsy. Clones were sequenced by immunoSEQ multiplex PCR, and TCRdb holds only the in-frame ones, with some missing. Here the sample spans more than 30,000 clones, less than 90% being singletons. Sequenced: memory (CD45RA-) CD4+ T cells from blood. These receptors all stem from a human donor in good health. CDR3s include the opening cysteine and the closing phenylalanine or tryptophan. Each record gives: D gene, V gene, CDR3 protein. A D gene is named only where the DNA matches it firmly.

NA | TRBV28 | CASSLGETQYF
NA | TRBV6-6 | CASCFKGEVTEAFF
NA | TRBV7-9 | CASSFQGPPVTEAFF
TRBD1 | TRBV6-5 | CASSRGMNTEAFF
NA | TRBV5-1 | CASSVLQVSSYNEQFF
NA | TRBV28 | CASSLTHEQYF
NA | TRBV5-1 | CASSLEAGDYGYTF
TRBD1 | TRBV7-8 | CASSQDRRYQPQHF
NA | TRBV9 | CASSSGTLGEKLFF
NA | TRBV19 | CASAKGLGYEQYF
TRBD1 | TRBV27 | CASRGRGQGAANYGYTF
TRBD1 | TRBV18 | CASSPGPGQGGQETQYF
NA | TRBV5-1 | CASWGDGELFF
TRBD1 | TRBV7-9 | CASSKDRAGELFF
NA | TRBV11-3 | CASRGIGGRSTNEKLFF
NA | TRBV29-1 | CSVEKGVGLYGYTF
NA | TRBV7-2 | CASSLARDSADTQYF
NA | TRBV10-3 | CAISEWGLTGELFF
TRBD1 | TRBV9 | CASSDSWAGGLGQPQHF
TRBD1 | TRBV7-2 | CASSLGGQGRYQPQHF
NA | TRBV5-8 | CASSLYSSGRNEQFF
NA | TRBV14 | CASSQLLGRINTGELFF
NA | TRBV6-1 | CASREQGSSTDTQYF
NA | TRBV5-4 | CASEHYVPDKGGPTLTF
NA | TRBV27 | CASSSRSRVNYGYTF
NA | TRBV30 | CAWSYGTGNYGYTF
NA | TRBV7-8 | CASKGLPNLITGELFF
NA | TRBV7-9 | CASSLKGSNQPQHF
NA | TRBV20-1 | CSVGSTDTQYF
TRBD1 | TRBV19 | CASSIPGQGLGGYTF
NA | TRBV28 | CASISPGAGTSYNSPLHF
NA | TRBV4-1 | CASSPGLQRADYGYTF
NA | TRBV2 | CASSERQIGVQFF
NA | TRBV27 | CATSGSHNSPLHF
NA | TRBV5-5 | CASSLERVREKLFF
NA | TRBV5-4 | CASSSRGTKNIQYF
NA | TRBV6-1 | CASRRQTNTGELFF
NA | TRBV18 | CASSYTTGQKETQYF
TRBD1 | TRBV7-2 | CASSFRTGRDAFF
NA | TRBV11-2 | CASSLDQLIRQSYEQYF
TRBD1 | TRBV6-5 | CASSLQGEGYTF
TRBD1 | TRBV5-5 | CASATGGNQPQHF
NA | TRBV2 | CASSSEKGLTQPQHF
TRBD1 | TRBV30 | CAWRCKAWDRYNYGYTF
NA | TRBV2 | CASSEVGYNEQFF
TRBD2 | TRBV5-1 | CASRPGLAGGSYEQYF
NA | TRBV19 | CASSMIRMTGNQPQHF
NA | TRBV27 | CASSLRGDTTEAFF
TRBD1 | TRBV6-5 | CASSLQGTNSYEQYF
NA | TRBV9 | CASSEDSGSPEGAFF
NA | TRBV4-2 | CASSSQGQNTGELFF
NA | TRBV5-1 | CASSLVGGAETQYF
NA | TRBV28 | CASSLLGTYEQYF